The 18 T cell receptor beta chains below were found in one sample sequenced in a study of T cell responses to AZD1222 COVID-19 vaccine (dated by TCRdb to about 2021). This sample's time point label indicates: baseline before first vaccination. The method behind the library was the immunoSEQ multiplex PCR assay. TCRdb took this table from immuneACCESS and kept in-frame rearrangements with V and J called. Such tables lack part of the clones; where checked against another copy, unresolved V genes explain under half of the gap, and the rest is unexplained. For this sample there are about 73,000 clones; about nine tenths appear just once. The biggest ten clones account for approximately 19% of the sample. The sequences come from peripheral blood, collected on day 0 of AZD1222 vaccination. The receptors were gathered from an adult in good health.

In its sample, this clone ranks as medium-sized. The chain is built from TRBV19 and TRBJ1-3, with D maybe TRBD1 (5 bases). Trimming removed 8 bases at V and 1 base at J, with 15 bases between. Germline CDR1 LNHDA, CDR2 SQIVND (reference sequence). The CDR3 consists of 15 residues. The CDR3 nucleotides are TGTGCCAGTCAGGACATCGCGCCTTCTGGAAACACCATATATTTT. It translates to CASQDIAPSGNTIYF.

This chain uses TRBV10-3 with TRBJ1-4, with D tentatively TRBD1 (6 bases). The CDR3 has 12 residues. Germline V gene data show CDR1 as ENHRY and CDR2 as SYGVKD. The CDR3 sequence: CATAEGDEKLFF. CDR3 sequence (DNA): TGTGCAACTGCCGAGGGGGATGAAAAACTGTTTTTT.

In the case of this clone: Other DNA variants within this sample encode the same CDR3. The V gene is TRBV5-1, the J gene TRBJ2-7, with D uncertain. The germline V gene has CDR1 SGHRS and CDR2 YFSETQ. V was pared by 4 bases and J by 4 bases, with 9 bases between. This CDR3 comprises 12 residues. The CDR3 sequence is CASSPSSYEQYF. The CDR3 nucleotides are TGCGCCAGCAGCCCATCCTCGTACGAGCAGTACTTC.

The chain recombines TRBV28 with TRBJ2-1; 12 positions agree with TRBD2. With 5 bases clipped from V and 6 bases from J, the junction kept 5 bases outside the gene matches. Looked up from germline, CDR1 is MDHEN and CDR2 is SYDVKM. This CDR3 is 15 amino acids long. In nucleotides, the CDR3 is TGTGCCAGCAGTGGACTAGCGGGAAGGAGCAATGAGCAGTTCTTC. Its translation: CASSGLAGRSNEQFF.

The gene calls are TRBV19 and TRBJ1-3; D gene ambiguous. The germline gives CDR1 LNHDA, CDR2 SQIVND (reference sequence). This CDR3 has 14 amino acids. V lost 6 bases, J lost 2 bases, and 11 bases lay in between. The chain's CDR3 is CASRPQPTGNTIYF. CDR3 coding DNA: TGTGCCAGTAGACCACAGCCTACTGGAAACACCATATATTTT.

This chain links TRBV7-8 with TRBJ2-1; 10 bases are a match to TRBD2. The CDR3 length is 15 residues. With 0 bases clipped from V and 6 bases from J, the junction kept 2 bases outside the gene matches. Germline CDR1 is SGHVS and CDR2 is FQNEAQ. This CDR3 is CASSLASGGANEQFF. The CDR3 DNA sequence: TGTGCCAGCAGCTTAGCCAGCGGGGGGGCCAATGAGCAGTTCTTC.

The chain joins TRBV27 to TRBJ2-7; 9 nucleotides align to TRBD2. CDR3 size: 14 residues. V was clipped by 8 bases and J by 5 bases; unmatched bases: 10. The V gene's germline CDR1 is MNHEY and CDR2 SMNVEV (reference sequence). The CDR3 here is CASSPWVAGDEQYF. The CDR3 region has the DNA TGTGCCAGCTCCCCGTGGGTAGCGGGGGACGAGCAGTACTTC.

The chain recombines TRBV4-1 with TRBJ2-1, with 14 positions matching TRBD2. There are 17 residues in the CDR3. From germline, CDR1 is MGHRA and CDR2 YSYEKL. J was trimmed by 8 bases and V by 6 bases; bases with no gene match: 12. The CDR3 reads CASRKGGLAGGTDEQFF. The CDR3 coding sequence is TGCGCCAGCAGGAAGGGAGGACTAGCGGGGGGTACCGATGAGCAGTTCTTC.

The chain is built from TRBV12-1 and TRBJ2-7; TRBD2, the D gene given by the table, was not confirmed from the DNA. TRBV12-1 is noted as a pseudogene. The CDR3 is 23 amino acids. The CDR3 nucleotides are TGTGCCAGCAGCTCTTTCCCGGGACTAGCGGGTTGGAAACCTACGAGCACCTCCTACGAGCAGTACTTC. As protein: CASSSFPGLAGWKPTSTSYEQYF.

The rearrangement uses TRBV7-9 and TRBJ1-2; tentative D call: TRBD1 (6 bases). Germline V gene lookup returns CDR1 SEHNR and CDR2 FQNEAQ (reference sequence). The CDR3 is 14 amino acids. The V gene lost 11 bases and the J gene lost 0 bases, with 16 bases spanning the gap. This CDR3 is CALGQGKANYGYTF. The CDR3 bases are TGTGCCTTGGGGCAGGGGAAAGCTAACTATGGCTACACCTTC.

V usage is TRBV9 and J usage is TRBJ1-3, with 9 bases aligning to TRBD1. Germline CDR1 reads SGDLS; CDR2 reads YYNGEE. The CDR3 length is 15 residues. J lost 1 base, V lost 4 bases, and 3 bases had no gene match. CDR3 residues: CASSLQGASGNTIYF. The CDR3 DNA is TGTGCCAGCAGCCTACAGGGGGCATCTGGAAACACCATATATTTT.

The chain carries TRBV10-3 and TRBJ2-7; 7 bases are a match to TRBD1. The CDR3 runs 14 residues. From germline, CDR1 is ENHRY and CDR2 SYGVKD. V was pared by 4 bases and J by 3 bases, with 6 bases of the junction left unmatched. As DNA, the CDR3 is TGTGCCATCAGTGGACAGGGAGCGCTCTACGAGCAGTACTTC. This translates into CAISGQGALYEQYF.

The sample holds one count of this clone. CDR3 amino acids: CASSLDGNYGYTF. The CDR3 DNA reads TGTGCCAGCAGTTTAGACGGTAACTATGGCTACACCTTC. The gene calls are TRBV12-3 or TRBV12-4 and TRBJ1-2; D gene uncertain. The CDR3 is 13 amino acids. V shed 1 base and J shed 1 base, with 4 bases lying between them.

This chain connects TRBV15 to TRBJ2-7, with D tentatively TRBD1 (6 bases). CDR1 is LNHNV, CDR2 YYDKDF, per germline (reference sequence). V dropped 0 bases and J dropped 5 bases, with 8 bases sitting between them. The CDR3 covers 13 residues. CDR3 sequence (DNA): TGTGCCACCAGCAGAGATAGACAGGACGAGCAGTACTTC. It codes for CATSRDRQDEQYF. The full variable domain, completed using reference TRBV15 and TRBJ2-7, is DAMVIQNPRYQVTQFGKPVTLSCSQTLNHNVMYWYQQKSSQAPKLLFHYYDKDFNNEADTPDNFQSRRPNTSFCFLDIRSPGLGDTAMYLCATSRDRQDEQYFGPGTRLTVT.

V and J are TRBV2 and TRBJ2-3, with 15 nucleotides matching TRBD2. Germline values: CDR1 SNHLY, CDR2 FYNNEI. CDR3 length: 17 amino acids. V dropped 4 bases and J dropped 6; count of bases not matched to a gene: 8. The CDR3 nucleotides read TGTGCCAGCAGTGGGGCTGGACTAGCGGGGGGGTTGGATACGCAGTATTTT. Translating gives CASSGAGLAGGLDTQYF.

This chain connects TRBV20-1 to TRBJ2-3, with no clear D. The CDR3 length is 11 residues. Germline V CDR1 and CDR2: DFQATT, SNEGSKA (reference sequence). Trimming shortened V by 4 bases and J by 5 bases, and 7 bases separated the two germline ends. This chain's CDR3 is CSAIVVDTQYF. The CDR3 DNA reads TGCAGTGCTATAGTTGTAGATACGCAGTATTTT.

This sequence joins TRBV4-1 and TRBJ1-2, with 7 bases that match TRBD1. J was trimmed by 4 bases and V by 3 bases; bases with no gene match: 8. Germline V gene lookup returns CDR1 MGHRA and CDR2 YSYEKL. The CDR3 has 15 amino acids. CDR3 region: CASSQGSTGSYGYTF. The CDR3 region has the DNA TGCGCCAGCAGCCAGGGATCGACAGGGTCCTATGGCTACACCTTC.

The rearrangement links TRBV28 to TRBJ2-1, with D possibly called TRBD1 or TRBD2 (5 bases each). The CDR3 is 16 amino acids. Germline CDR1 reads MDHEN; CDR2 reads SYDVKM. Between the trimmed V and J ends, which lost 3 bases and 5 bases, there was a span of 17 bases. CDR3 amino acids: CASSLKGARGNNEQFF. CDR3 in DNA: TGTGCCAGCAGTTTGAAGGGTGCGAGGGGAAACAATGAGCAGTTCTTC.